Listed below are T cell receptor beta chains from one sample, sequenced in a study of blood T cell repertoires in COVID-19. Clones were read by immunoSEQ multiplex PCR, and TCRdb kept only the in-frame ones, dropping some. The table lists around 160,000 clones, 88% of them singletons, with 0.95% to 1.5% in the top ten. Sequencing used PBMCs or T cells enriched from blood (not recorded which). Receptor source: a woman under 40 with acute COVID-19. Both conserved end residues are part of each CDR3. The D gene is left open where the match is weak. Size tells how often a clone was seen (once, few, many) or the class of an expanded clone, and some rows leave it out.

clone size	D gene	V gene	J gene	CDR3 protein	CDR3 DNA
NA	NA	TRBV7-2	TRBJ2-7	CASSLGSGYEQYF	TGTGCCAGCAGCTTGGGTAGCGGATACGAGCAGTACTTC
NA	TRBD2	TRBV3-1/TRBV3-2	TRBJ2-1	CASSAYPGLPSSSYNEQFF	TGTGCCAGCAGCGCATATCCGGGACTACCCTCAAGCTCCTACAATGAGCAGTTCTTC
once	TRBD1	TRBV15	TRBJ1-3	CATSREGDSSGNTIYF	TGTGCCACCAGCAGAGAGGGGGACAGCTCTGGAAACACCATATATTTT
NA	TRBD1	TRBV27	TRBJ1-6	CASSPDRVNSPLHF	TGTGCCAGCAGTCCGGACAGGGTAAATTCACCCCTCCACTTT
NA	NA	TRBV7-3	TRBJ2-5	CASSLGSLEGETQYF	TGTGCCAGCAGCTTAGGTTCCCTGGAGGGGGAGACCCAGTACTTC
NA	TRBD2	TRBV18	TRBJ2-7	CASSPAGLAVSEQYF	TGTGCCAGCTCACCGGCGGGACTAGCGGTGAGCGAGCAGTACTTC
NA	NA	TRBV7-2	TRBJ1-2	CASSAGFGYTF	TGTGCCAGCAGCGCAGGTTTCGGCTACACCTTC
NA	TRBD1	TRBV6-4	TRBJ2-2	CASRPTGGGTGELFF	TGTGCCAGCCGACCCACAGGGGGCGGAACCGGGGAGCTGTTTTTT
NA	NA	TRBV2	TRBJ1-4	CASSVEGQLFF	TGTGCCAGCAGTGTGGAGGGACAACTGTTTTTT
NA	TRBD1	TRBV5-1	TRBJ1-1	CASSLQGAYAEAFF	TGCGCCAGCAGCCTACAGGGGGCTTATGCTGAAGCTTTCTTT
NA	TRBD1	TRBV14	TRBJ2-7	CASSQVKGAGGLNEQYF	TGTGCCAGCAGCCAAGTTAAAGGGGCAGGGGGCCTCAACGAGCAGTACTTC